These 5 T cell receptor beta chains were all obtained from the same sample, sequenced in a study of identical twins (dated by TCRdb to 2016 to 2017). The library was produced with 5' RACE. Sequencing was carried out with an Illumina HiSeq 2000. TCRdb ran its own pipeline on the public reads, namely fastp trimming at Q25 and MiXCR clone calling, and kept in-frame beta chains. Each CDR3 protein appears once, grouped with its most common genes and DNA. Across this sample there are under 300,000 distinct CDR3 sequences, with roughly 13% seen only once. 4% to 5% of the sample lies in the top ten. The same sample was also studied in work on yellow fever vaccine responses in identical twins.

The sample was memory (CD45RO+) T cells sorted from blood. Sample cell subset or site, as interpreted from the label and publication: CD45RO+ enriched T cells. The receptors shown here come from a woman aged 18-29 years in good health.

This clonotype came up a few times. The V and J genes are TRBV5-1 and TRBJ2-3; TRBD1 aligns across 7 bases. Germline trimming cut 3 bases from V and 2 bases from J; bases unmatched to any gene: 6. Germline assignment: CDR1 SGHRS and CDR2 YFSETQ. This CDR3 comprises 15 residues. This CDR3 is CASSSGTANTDTQYF. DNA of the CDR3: TGCGCCAGCAGCTCCGGGACAGCCAACACAGATACGCAGTATTTT.

The CDR3, as DNA: TGTGCCAGCTCACCACTACAGGGGGTGTACGAGCAGTACTTC. It is translated as CASSPLQGVYEQYF. The chain carries TRBV18 and TRBJ2-7; 8 nucleotides align to TRBD1. J was trimmed by 4 bases and V by 1 base; bases with no gene match: 3. Germline CDR1 and CDR2: KGHSH and LQKENI. There are 14 residues in the CDR3.

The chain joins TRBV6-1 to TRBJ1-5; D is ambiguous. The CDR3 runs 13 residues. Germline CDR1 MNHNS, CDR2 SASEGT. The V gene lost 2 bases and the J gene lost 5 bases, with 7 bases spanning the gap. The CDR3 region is CASSERMDQPQHF. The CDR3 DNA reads TGTGCCAGCAGTGAAAGAATGGATCAGCCCCAGCATTTT.

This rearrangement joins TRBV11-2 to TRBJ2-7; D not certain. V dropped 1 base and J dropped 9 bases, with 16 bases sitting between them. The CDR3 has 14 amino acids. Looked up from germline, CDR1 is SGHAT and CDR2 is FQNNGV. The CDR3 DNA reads TGTGCCAGCAGCTTAGCGGCAGAAAAACTTGTGCAGTACTTC. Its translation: CASSLAAEKLVQYF.

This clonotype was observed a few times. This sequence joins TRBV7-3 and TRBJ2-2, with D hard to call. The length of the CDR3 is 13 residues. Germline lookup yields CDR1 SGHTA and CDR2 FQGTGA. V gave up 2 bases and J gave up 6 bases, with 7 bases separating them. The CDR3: CASSLEVAGELFF. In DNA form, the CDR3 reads TGTGCCAGCAGCTTAGAGGTTGCCGGGGAGCTGTTTTTT.